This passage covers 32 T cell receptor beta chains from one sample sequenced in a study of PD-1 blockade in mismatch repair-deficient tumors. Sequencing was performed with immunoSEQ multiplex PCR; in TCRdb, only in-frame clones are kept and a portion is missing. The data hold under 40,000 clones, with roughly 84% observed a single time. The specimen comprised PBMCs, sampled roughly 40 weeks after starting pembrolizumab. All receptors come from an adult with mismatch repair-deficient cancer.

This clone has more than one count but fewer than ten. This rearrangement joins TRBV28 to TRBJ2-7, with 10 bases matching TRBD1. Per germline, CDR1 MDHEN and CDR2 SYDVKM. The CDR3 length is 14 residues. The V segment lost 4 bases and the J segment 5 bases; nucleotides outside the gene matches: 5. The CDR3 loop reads CASSSGTGVHEQYF. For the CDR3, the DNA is TGTGCCAGCAGTTCAGGGACAGGGGTGCACGAGCAGTACTTC.

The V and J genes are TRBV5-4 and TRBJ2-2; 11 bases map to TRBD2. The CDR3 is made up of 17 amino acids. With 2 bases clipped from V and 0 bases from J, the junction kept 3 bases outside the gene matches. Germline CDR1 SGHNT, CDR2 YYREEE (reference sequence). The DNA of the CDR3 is TGTGCCAGCAGCTTTGGGGGACTAGCGGCGAACACCGGGGAGCTGTTTTTT. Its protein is CASSFGGLAANTGELFF.

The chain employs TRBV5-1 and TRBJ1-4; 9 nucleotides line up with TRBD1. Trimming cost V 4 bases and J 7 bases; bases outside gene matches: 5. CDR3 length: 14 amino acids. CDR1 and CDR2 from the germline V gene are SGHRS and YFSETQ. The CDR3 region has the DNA TGCGCCAGCAGCACGGGACAGGGACGTGAAAAACTGTTTTTT. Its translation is CASSTGQGREKLFF. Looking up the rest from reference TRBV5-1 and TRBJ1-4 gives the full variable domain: KAGVTQTPRYLIKTRGQQVTLSCSPISGHRSVSWYQQTPGQGLQFLFEYFSETQRNKGNFPGRFSGRQFSNSRSEMNVSTLELGDSALYLCASSTGQGREKLFFGSGTQLSVL.

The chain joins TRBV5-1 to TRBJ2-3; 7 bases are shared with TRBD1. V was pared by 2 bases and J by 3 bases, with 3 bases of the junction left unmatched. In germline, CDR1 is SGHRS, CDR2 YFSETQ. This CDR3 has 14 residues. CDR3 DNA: TGCGCCAGCAGCTTCCGACAGGGAACAGATACGCAGTATTTT. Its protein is CASSFRQGTDTQYF.

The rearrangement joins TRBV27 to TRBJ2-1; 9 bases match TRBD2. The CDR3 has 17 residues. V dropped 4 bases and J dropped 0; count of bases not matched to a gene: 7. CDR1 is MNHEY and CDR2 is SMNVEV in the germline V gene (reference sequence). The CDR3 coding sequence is TGTGCCAGCAGTTCGCCTCCTAGCGGGAACTCCTACAATGAGCAGTTCTTC. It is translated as CASSSPPSGNSYNEQFF.

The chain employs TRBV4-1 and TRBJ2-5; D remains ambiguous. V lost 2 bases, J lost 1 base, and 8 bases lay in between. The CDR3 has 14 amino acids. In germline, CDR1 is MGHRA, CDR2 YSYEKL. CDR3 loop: CASSQPGVQETQYF. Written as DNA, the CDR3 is TGCGCCAGCAGCCAACCGGGTGTCCAAGAGACCCAGTACTTC.

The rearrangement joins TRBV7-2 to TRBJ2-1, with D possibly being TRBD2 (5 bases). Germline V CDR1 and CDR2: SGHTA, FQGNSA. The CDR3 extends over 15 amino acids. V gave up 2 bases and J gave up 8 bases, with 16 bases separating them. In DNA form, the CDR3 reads TGTGCCAGCAGCTTACGGCTATTCGGGGTCGATGAGCAGTTCTTC. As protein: CASSLRLFGVDEQFF.

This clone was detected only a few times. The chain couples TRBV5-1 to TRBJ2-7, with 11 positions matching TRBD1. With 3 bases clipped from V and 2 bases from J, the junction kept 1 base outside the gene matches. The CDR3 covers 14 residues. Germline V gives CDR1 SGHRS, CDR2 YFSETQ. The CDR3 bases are TGCGCCAGCAGCTGGGGACAGGGGGCCTACGAGCAGTACTTC. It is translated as CASSWGQGAYEQYF.

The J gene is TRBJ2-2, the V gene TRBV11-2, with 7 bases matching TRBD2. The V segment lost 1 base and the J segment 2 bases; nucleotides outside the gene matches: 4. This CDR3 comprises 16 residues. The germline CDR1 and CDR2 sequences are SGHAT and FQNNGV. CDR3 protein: CASSLGLAANTGELFF. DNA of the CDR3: TGTGCCAGCAGCTTAGGACTAGCCGCCAACACCGGGGAGCTGTTTTTT. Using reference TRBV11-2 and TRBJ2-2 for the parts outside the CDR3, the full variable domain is EAGVAQSPRYKIIEKRQSVAFWCNPISGHATLYWYQQILGQGPKLLIQFQNNGVVDDSQLPKDRFSAERLKGVDSTLKIQPAKLEDSAVYLCASSLGLAANTGELFFGEGSRLTVL.

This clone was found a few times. CDR3 DNA sequence: TGTGCCAGCGGGAGCTTCTCCTACGAGCAGTACTTC. Its translation is CASGSFSYEQYF. The rearrangement links TRBV2 to TRBJ2-7; tentatively, D is TRBD2 (5 bases). V was shortened by 8 bases and J by 0 bases, with 8 bases between the two germline ends. The CDR3 has 12 residues. CDR1 and CDR2 (germline): SNHLY, FYNNEI.

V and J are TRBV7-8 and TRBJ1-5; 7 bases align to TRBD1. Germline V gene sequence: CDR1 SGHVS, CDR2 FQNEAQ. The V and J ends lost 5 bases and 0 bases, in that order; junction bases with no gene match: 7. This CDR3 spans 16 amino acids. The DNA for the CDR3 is TGTGCCAGCAGCCCAGGGACAGTTAATAGCAATCAGCCCCAGCATTTT. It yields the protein CASSPGTVNSNQPQHF.

The CDR3 DNA sequence: TGTGCCAGCAGCGTAGCCCTCCCGGATAGCGGGCAAGAGACCCAGTACTTC. This sequence encodes CASSVALPDSGQETQYF. The chain has TRBV9 and TRBJ2-5; 7 bases line up with TRBD2. CDR3 length equals 17 residues. The J segment lost 2 bases and the V segment lost 0 bases, leaving 10 bases of the junction unmatched. From germline, CDR1 is SGDLS and CDR2 YYNGEE.

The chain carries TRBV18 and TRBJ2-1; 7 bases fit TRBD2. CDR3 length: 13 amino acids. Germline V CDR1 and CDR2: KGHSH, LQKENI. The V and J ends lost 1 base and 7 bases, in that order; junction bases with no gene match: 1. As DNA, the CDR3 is TGTGCCAGCTCACCACGGACTAGTAATGAGCAGTTCTTC. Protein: CASSPRTSNEQFF.

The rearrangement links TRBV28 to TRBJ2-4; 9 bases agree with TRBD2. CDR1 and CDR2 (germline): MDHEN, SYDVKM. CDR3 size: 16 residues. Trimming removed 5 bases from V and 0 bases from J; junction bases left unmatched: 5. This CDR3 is CASSLSGSSAKNIQYF. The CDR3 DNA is TGTGCCAGCAGTCTTAGCGGGAGTTCAGCCAAAAACATTCAGTACTTC.

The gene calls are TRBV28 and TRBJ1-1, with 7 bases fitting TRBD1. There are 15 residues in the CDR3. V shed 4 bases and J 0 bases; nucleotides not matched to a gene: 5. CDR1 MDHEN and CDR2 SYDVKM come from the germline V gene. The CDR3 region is CASSYRGPLNTEAFF. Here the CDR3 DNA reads TGTGCCAGCAGTTACAGGGGACCCTTGAACACTGAAGCTTTCTTT. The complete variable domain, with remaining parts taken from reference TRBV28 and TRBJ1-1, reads DVKVTQSSRYLVKRTGEKVFLECVQDMDHENMFWYRQDPGLGLRLIYFSYDVKMKEKGDIPEGYSVSREKKERFSLILESASTNQTSMYLCASSYRGPLNTEAFFGQGTRLTVV.

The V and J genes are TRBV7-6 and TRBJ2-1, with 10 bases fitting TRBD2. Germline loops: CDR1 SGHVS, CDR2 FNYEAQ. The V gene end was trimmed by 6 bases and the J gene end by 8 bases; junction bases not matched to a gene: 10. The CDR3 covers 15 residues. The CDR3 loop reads CASRKAGGPSDEQFF. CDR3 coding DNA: TGTGCCAGCAGAAAAGCGGGAGGGCCCTCGGATGAGCAGTTCTTC.

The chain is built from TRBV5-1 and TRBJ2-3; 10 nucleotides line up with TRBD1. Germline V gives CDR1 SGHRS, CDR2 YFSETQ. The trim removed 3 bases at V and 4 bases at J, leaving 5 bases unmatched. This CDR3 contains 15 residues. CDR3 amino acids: CASSYGQGVSDTQYF. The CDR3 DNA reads TGCGCCAGCAGCTACGGACAGGGGGTATCAGATACGCAGTATTTT.

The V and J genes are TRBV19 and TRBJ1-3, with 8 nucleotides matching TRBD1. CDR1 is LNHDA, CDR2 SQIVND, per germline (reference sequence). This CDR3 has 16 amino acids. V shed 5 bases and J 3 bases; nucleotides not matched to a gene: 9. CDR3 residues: CASSPRDRGFGNTIYF. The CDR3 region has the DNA TGTGCCAGTAGTCCCCGCGACAGGGGTTTTGGAAACACCATATATTTT.

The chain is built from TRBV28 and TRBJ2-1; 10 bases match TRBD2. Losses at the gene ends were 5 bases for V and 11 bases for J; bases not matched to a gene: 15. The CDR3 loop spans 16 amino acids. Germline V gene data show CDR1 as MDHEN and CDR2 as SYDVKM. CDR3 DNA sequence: TGTGCCAGCAGTAAGGTAGGCCTAGCGGGAGAAATCAAGCAGTTCTTC. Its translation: CASSKVGLAGEIKQFF. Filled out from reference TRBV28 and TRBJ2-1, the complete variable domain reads DVKVTQSSRYLVKRTGEKVFLECVQDMDHENMFWYRQDPGLGLRLIYFSYDVKMKEKGDIPEGYSVSREKKERFSLILESASTNQTSMYLCASSKVGLAGEIKQFFGPGTRLTVL.

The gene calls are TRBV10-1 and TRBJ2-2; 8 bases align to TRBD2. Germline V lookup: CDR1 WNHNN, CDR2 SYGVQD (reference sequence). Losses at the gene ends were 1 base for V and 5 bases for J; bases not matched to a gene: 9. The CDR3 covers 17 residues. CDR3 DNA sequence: TGCGCCAGCAGTGAGTTGGGTACTAGCGGATTTACCGGGGAGCTGTTTTTT. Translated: CASSELGTSGFTGELFF.

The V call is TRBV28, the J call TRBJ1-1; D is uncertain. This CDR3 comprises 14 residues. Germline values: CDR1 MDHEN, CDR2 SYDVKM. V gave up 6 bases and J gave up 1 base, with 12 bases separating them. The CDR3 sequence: CASRVPSGNTEAFF. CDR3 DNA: TGTGCCAGCAGGGTGCCGTCAGGGAACACTGAAGCTTTCTTT.

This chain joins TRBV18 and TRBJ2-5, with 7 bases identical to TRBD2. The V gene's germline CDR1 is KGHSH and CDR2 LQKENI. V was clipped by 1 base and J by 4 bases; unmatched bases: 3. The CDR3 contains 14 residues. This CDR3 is CASSPQASGETQYF. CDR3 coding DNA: TGTGCCAGCTCACCACAAGCTAGCGGAGAGACCCAGTACTTC.

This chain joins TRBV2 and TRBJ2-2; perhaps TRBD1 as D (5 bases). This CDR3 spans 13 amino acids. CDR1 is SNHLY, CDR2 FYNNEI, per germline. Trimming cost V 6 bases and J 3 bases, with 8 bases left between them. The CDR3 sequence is CASRFRDTGELFF. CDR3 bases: TGTGCCAGCAGGTTCAGGGACACCGGGGAGCTGTTTTTT.

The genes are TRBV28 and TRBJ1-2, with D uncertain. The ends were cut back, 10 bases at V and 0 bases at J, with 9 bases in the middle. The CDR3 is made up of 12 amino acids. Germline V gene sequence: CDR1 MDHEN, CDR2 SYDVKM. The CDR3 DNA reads TGTGCCACGCGAATAGCTAACTATGGCTACACCTTC. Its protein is CATRIANYGYTF.

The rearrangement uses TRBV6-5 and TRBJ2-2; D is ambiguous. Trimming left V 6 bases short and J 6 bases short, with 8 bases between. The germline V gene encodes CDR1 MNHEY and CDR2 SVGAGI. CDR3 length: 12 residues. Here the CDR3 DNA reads TGTGCCAGCAGACATTATTCCGGGGAGCTGTTTTTT. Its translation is CASRHYSGELFF.

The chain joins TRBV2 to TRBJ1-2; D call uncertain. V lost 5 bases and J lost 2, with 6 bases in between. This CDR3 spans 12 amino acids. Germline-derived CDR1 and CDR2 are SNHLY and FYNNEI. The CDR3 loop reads CASSYSNYGYTF. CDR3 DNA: TGTGCCAGCAGTTACAGCAACTATGGCTACACCTTC.

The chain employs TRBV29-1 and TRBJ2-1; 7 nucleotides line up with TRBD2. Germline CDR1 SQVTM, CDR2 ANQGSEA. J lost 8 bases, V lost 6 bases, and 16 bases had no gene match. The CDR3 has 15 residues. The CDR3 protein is CSVGGGTGGSDEQFF. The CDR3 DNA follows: TGCAGCGTCGGGGGAGGGACGGGAGGATCGGATGAGCAGTTCTTC.

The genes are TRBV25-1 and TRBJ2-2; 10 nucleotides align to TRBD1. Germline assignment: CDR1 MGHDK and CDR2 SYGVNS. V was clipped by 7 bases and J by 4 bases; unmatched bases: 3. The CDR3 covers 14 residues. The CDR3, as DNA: TGTGCCAGCAAGGACAGGGGGACCACCGGGGAGCTGTTTTTT. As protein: CASKDRGTTGELFF. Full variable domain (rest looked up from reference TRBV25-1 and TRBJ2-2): EADIYQTPRYLVIGTGKKITLECSQTMGHDKMYWYQQDPGMELHLIHYSYGVNSTEKGDLSSESTVSRIRTEHFPLTLESARPSHTSQYLCASKDRGTTGELFFGEGSRLTVL.

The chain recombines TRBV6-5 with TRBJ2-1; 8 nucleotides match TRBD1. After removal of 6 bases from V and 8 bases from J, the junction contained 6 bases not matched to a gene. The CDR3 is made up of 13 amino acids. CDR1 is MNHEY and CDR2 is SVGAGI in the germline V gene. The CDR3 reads CASRRTGFDEQFF. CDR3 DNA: TGTGCCAGCAGGAGGACAGGGTTCGATGAGCAGTTCTTC.

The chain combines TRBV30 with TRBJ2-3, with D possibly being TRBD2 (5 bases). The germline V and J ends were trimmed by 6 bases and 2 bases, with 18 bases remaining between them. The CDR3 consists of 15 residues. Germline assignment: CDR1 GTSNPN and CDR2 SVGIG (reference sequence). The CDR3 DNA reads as TGTGCCTGTTCGACGGGATTTGATTACACAGATACGCAGTATTTT. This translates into CACSTGFDYTDTQYF.

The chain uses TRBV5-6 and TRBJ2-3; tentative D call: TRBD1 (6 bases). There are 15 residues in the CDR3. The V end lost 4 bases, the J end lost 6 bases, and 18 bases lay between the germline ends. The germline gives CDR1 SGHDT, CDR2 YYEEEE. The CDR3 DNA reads TGTGCCAGCAGCGGAAAGGACAGCGTAATGGATACGCAGTATTTT. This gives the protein CASSGKDSVMDTQYF.

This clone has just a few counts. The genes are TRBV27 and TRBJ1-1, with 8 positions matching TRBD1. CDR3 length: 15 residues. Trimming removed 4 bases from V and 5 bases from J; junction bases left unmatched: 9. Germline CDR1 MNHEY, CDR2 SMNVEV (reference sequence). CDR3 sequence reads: CASSSIGQGGTEAFF. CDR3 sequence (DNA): TGTGCCAGCAGTTCGATCGGACAGGGAGGGACTGAAGCTTTCTTT.